This T cell receptor beta chain was identified in a study of CD8 T cells in ankylosing spondylitis. By quantitative 5'-RACE with molecular barcodes, the TCR beta libraries were made. TCRdb ran MiXCR on the 5' RACE reads and lists one entry per CDR3 protein. The sample carries over 600,000 distinct CDR3 sequences, 15% to 20% recorded once. Whole-study results and caveats: Within peripheral blood, clones linked to disease were CD8+ and relatively rare. Some motif variants were previously reported in reactive arthritis synovial fluid and blood. Matched ankylosing spondylitis synovial fluid reportedly contained a significantly enriched population of disease-linked clones. A TCR beta motif of about eight highly homologous variants seemed to mark ankylosing spondylitis blood.

As to this clonotype: The antigen is not known.

The material sequenced was blood, either unsorted or a sorted T cell fraction (not recorded which). This TCR was sampled from a male donor with ankylosing spondylitis.

CDR3 nucleotide sequence: TGTGCCAGCTCACGACTCCCGACAGGGGGCACAGATACGCAGTATTTT. Protein product: CASSRLPTGGTDTQYF. J is TRBJ2-3 and V is TRBV18; TRBD1 agrees at 8 bases. Germline CDR1 KGHSH, CDR2 LQKENI. The CDR3 runs to 16 residues. V lost 4 bases to trimming and J lost 1 base; unmatched junction nucleotides: 7.